The sequence of this TCR beta chain was determined in a study of T cells after yellow fever vaccination. TCRdb redid the calling of the 5' RACE reads with MiXCR, one entry per CDR3 protein. Of roughly 30,000 distinct CDR3 sequences in the sample, about 10% were seen once. V lost 4 bases and J lost 0; bases outside the gene matches: 4. CDR1 SGHTA and CDR2 FQGNSA come from the germline V gene. The CDR3 runs to 16 residues. Whole-study results and caveats: Reappearance after the booster was seen for most primary-vaccination clones, at around 95% CD4 and roughly 90% CD8.

This clonotype was seen ten or more times. This sequence joins TRBV7-2 and TRBJ1-3, with 9 positions matching TRBD1. The starting material was PBMCs, either bulk or a sorted T-cell subset (CD4+, CD8+, memory, or dextramer-sorted; not recorded which), obtained more than 14 days after the first yellow fever vaccination. This sequence was found in a man between 18 and 35 years old who received the YFV17D yellow fever vaccine. The CDR3 spells CASSYTTGGSGNTIYF. For the CDR3, the DNA is TGTGCCAGCAGCTATACGACAGGGGGCTCTGGAAACACCATATATTTT.